This entry features one TCR beta chain sequence. Its specificity is not known. The CDR3 has 13 amino acids. CDR1 and CDR2 (germline): SNHLY, FYNNEI. J gave up 6 bases and V 4 bases, and 2 bases lay outside the gene matches. The data stem from a study of T cell responses to AZD1222 COVID-19 vaccine. Study-level information: The study pooled second doses at about 4 or about 12 weeks. Broader study findings: An increase in Spike-specific TCR breadth and depth was observed after two AZD1222 doses. Seropositive AZD1222 recipients at baseline numbered only five to seven.

The assay was immunoSEQ multiplex PCR, and TCRdb's table has in-frame clones only and misses some. The table has about 170,000 clones, roughly 89% seen once; the top ten hold more than 1.5%. The sample here was peripheral blood, taken on day 0 of AZD1222 vaccination. V is TRBV2 and J is TRBJ1-2; 10 bases line up with TRBD1. The TCR originated in an adult in good health. Here the CDR3 reads CASSGQGADGYTF. The CDR3 DNA reads as TGTGCCAGCAGTGGACAGGGGGCAGATGGCTACACCTTC.